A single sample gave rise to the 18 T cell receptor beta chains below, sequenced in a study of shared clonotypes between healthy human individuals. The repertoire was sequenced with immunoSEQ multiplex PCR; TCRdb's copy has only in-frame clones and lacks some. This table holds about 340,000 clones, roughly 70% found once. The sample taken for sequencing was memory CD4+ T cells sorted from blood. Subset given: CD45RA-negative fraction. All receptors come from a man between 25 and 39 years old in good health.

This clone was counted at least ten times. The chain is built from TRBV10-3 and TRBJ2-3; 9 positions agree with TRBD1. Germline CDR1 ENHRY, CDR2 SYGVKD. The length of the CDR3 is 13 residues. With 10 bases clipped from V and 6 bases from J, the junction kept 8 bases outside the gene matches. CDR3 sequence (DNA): TGTGCCACCGGGACAGGGTTTAAGGATACGCAGTATTTT. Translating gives CATGTGFKDTQYF.

The CDR3 region is CASSEGETQYF. The CDR3 coding sequence is TGTGCCAGCAGTGAGGGTGAGACCCAGTACTTC. J is TRBJ2-5 and V is TRBV2; D unresolved. Per germline, CDR1 SNHLY and CDR2 FYNNEI. V lost 3 bases and J lost 5, with 4 bases in between. This CDR3 spans 11 amino acids.

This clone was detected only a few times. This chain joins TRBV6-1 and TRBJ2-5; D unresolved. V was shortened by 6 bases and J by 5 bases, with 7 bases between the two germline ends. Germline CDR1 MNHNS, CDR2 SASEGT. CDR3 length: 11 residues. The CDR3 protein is CASRKTETQYF. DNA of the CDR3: TGTGCCAGCAGAAAGACGGAGACCCAGTACTTC.

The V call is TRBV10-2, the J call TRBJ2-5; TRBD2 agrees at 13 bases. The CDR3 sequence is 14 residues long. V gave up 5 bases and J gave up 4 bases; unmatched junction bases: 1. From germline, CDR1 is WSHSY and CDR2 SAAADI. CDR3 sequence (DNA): TGCGCCAGCAGTTGGACTAGCGGGAGAGAGACCCAGTACTTC. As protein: CASSWTSGRETQYF.

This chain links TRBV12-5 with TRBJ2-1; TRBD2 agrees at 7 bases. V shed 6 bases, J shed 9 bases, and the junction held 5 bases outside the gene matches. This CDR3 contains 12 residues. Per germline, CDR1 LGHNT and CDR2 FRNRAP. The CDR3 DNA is TGTGCTAGTGGACTGCGACTAGCTGAGCAGTTCTTC. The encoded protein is CASGLRLAEQFF.

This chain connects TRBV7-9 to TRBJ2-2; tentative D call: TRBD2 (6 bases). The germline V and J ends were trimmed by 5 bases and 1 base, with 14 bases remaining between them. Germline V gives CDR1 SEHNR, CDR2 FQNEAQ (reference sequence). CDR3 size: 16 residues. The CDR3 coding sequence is TGTGCCAGCAGCCATGAGGCTAGCGTGAACACCGGGGAGCTGTTTTTT. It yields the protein CASSHEASVNTGELFF.

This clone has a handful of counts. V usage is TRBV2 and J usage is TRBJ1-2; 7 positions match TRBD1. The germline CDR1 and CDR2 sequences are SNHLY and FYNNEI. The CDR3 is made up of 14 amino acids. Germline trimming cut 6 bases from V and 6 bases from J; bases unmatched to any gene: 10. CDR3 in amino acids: CASRPGTEKNGYTF. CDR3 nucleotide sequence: TGTGCCAGCAGGCCCGGGACAGAGAAGAATGGCTACACCTTC.

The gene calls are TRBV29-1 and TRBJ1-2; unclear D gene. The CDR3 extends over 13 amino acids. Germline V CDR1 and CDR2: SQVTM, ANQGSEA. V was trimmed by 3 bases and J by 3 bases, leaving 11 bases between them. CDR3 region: CSVDEAAHYGYTF. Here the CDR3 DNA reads TGCAGCGTTGATGAAGCGGCCCACTATGGCTACACCTTC.

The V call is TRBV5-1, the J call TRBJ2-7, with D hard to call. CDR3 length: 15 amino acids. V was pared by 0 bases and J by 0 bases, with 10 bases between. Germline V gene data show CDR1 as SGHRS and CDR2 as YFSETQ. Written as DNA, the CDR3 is TGCGCCAGCAGCTTGGAACTTATTAGCTCCTACGAGCAGTACTTC. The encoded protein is CASSLELISSYEQYF.

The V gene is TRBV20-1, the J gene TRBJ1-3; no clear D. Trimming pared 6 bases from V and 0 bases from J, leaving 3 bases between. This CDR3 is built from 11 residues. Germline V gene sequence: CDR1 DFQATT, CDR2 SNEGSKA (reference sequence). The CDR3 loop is CSAGSGNTIYF. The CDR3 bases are TGCAGTGCAGGCTCTGGAAACACCATATATTTT.

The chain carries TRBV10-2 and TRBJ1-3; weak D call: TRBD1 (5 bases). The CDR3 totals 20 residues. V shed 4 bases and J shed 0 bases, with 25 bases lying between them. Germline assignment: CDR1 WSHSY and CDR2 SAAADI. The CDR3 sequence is CASSVKGLGVGRFSGNTIYF. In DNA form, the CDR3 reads TGCGCCAGCAGTGTTAAGGGGTTGGGAGTCGGGCGGTTCTCTGGAAACACCATATATTTT.

The CDR3 DNA is TGTGCCAGCAGAGTAGCTGGAAACACCATATATTTT. It encodes CASRVAGNTIYF. The chain employs TRBV11-2 and TRBJ1-3; D unclear. Germline lookup yields CDR1 SGHAT and CDR2 FQNNGV. Trimming took 6 bases from V and 2 from J, leaving 5 bases between them. CDR3 length equals 12 residues.

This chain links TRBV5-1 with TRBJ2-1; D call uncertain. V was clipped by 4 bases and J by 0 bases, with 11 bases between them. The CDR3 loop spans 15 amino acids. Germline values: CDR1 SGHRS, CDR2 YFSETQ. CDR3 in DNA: TGCGCCAGCAGCGCGGACGCGAGCTCCTACAATGAGCAGTTCTTC. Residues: CASSADASSYNEQFF.

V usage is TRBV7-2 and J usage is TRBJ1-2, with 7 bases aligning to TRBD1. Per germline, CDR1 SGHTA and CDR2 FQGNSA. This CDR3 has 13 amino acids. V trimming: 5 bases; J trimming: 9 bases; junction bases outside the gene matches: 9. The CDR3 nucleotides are TGTGCCAGCAGCACCGACAGGGTTAGGAGCTACACCTTC. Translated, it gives CASSTDRVRSYTF.

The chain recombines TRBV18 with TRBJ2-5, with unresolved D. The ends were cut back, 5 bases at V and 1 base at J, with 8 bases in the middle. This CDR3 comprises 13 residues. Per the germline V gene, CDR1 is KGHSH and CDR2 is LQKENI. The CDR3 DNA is TGTGCCAGCTCAAGCGCACTCCAAGAGACCCAGTACTTC. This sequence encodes CASSSALQETQYF.

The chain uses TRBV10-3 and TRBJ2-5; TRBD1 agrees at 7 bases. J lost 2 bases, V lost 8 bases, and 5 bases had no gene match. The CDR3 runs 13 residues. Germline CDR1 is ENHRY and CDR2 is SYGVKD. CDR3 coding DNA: TGTGCCATCGCACGACAGGGACAAGAGACCCAGTACTTC. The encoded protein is CAIARQGQETQYF.

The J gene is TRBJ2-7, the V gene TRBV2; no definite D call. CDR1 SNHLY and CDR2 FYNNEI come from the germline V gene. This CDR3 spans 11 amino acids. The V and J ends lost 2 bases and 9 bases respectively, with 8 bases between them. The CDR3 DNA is TGTGCCAGCAGTGAAATGGGGTTGCAGTACTTC. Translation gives CASSEMGLQYF.

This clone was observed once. CDR3 amino acids: CASSPADYGYTF. For the CDR3, the DNA is TGTGCCAGCAGCCCGGCCGATTATGGCTACACCTTC. This chain uses TRBV5-4 with TRBJ1-2, with D unclear. The V and J ends lost 4 bases and 5 bases respectively, with 9 bases between them. This CDR3 comprises 12 residues. Per germline, CDR1 SGHNT and CDR2 YYREEE (reference sequence).